These 15 T cell receptor beta chains were all obtained from the same sample, sequenced in a study of T cell repertoires in cytomegalovirus infection. Using its own MiXCR run on the reads, TCRdb lists one record per CDR3 protein. Among around 740,000 distinct CDR3 sequences listed, roughly 35% were seen once. Input material: PBMCs. These receptor sequences come from a human donor in good health (CMV status not recorded). Some clones in this sample may be carry-over from other donors' samples.

This clonotype has only a few counts. The gene calls are TRBV2 and TRBJ1-4, with unresolved D. The ends were cut back, 6 bases at V and 0 bases at J, with 8 bases in the middle. Germline V lookup: CDR1 SNHLY, CDR2 FYNNEI. The CDR3 covers 14 residues. The CDR3 is CASSDQTTNEKLFF. The CDR3 nucleotides read TGTGCCAGCAGCGATCAAACAACTAATGAAAAACTGTTTTTT.

As regards this clonotype: A read error may be the cause here, since a much bigger clone is one base away. This CDR3 is CASSLGPTVWLFGYGYTF. The CDR3 DNA follows: TGTGCCAGCAGCTTAGGGCCTACCGTGTGGTTATTTGGCTATGGCTACACCTTC. The J gene is TRBJ1-2, the V gene TRBV7-9; unclear D gene. V gave up 1 base and J gave up 4 bases, with 22 bases separating them. The CDR3 spans 18 residues. CDR1 is SEHNR and CDR2 is FQNEAQ in the germline V gene (reference sequence).

Notes on this clonotype: At one boundary the junction diverges from the germline segment, which might be a read error. The chain is built from TRBV4-1 and TRBJ2-7, with D unresolved. From germline, CDR1 is MGHRA and CDR2 YSYEKL. The CDR3 is made up of 16 amino acids. This CDR3 reads CASSVGRVGSSYEKSF. The CDR3 nucleotides are TGCGCAAGCAGCGTCGGCCGGGTGGGGTCCTCCTACGAGAAGTCCTTC.

A word on this clonotype: Since no conserved phenylalanine or tryptophan closes the CDR3, a read error is the likely cause. The rearrangement joins TRBV6-2 or TRBV6-3 to TRBJ2-5; D might be TRBD2 (6 bases). The V gene lost 4 bases and the J gene lost 5 bases, with 11 bases spanning the gap. This CDR3 spans 13 amino acids. Germline CDR1 reads MNHEY; CDR2 reads SVGEGT. CDR3 DNA sequence: TGTGCCAGCAGTTTGCTTGCGGGGGAGACCCAGTACTTA. Its protein product is CASSLLAGETQYL.

V gene TRBV9 combines with J gene TRBJ2-1, with a possible D match to TRBD1 (6 bases). Trimming took off 3 bases at V and 5 bases at J, with 12 bases between the two ends. This CDR3 has 14 residues. Looked up from germline, CDR1 is SGDLS and CDR2 is YYNGEE. The CDR3 DNA reads TGTGCCAGCAGCGACCGGGACACGAACAATGAGCAGTTCTTC. Residues: CASSDRDTNNEQFF.

The chain employs TRBV7-9 and TRBJ1-5; unclear D gene. Trimming took 5 bases from V and 4 from J, leaving 6 bases between them. CDR3 size: 12 residues. CDR1 is SEHNR, CDR2 FQNEAQ, per germline (reference sequence). Here the CDR3 DNA reads TGTGCCAGCAGCGCCAATAATCAGCCCCAGCATTTT. Its translation is CASSANNQPQHF.

As concerns this clonotype: Sequence at one end of the junction differs from germline and may be a read error. V gene TRBV7-6 combines with J gene TRBJ1-3; D not certain. Germline CDR1 and CDR2: SGHVS and FNYEAQ. The CDR3 consists of 15 residues. In DNA form, the CDR3 reads TGTGCCAACGGCCCACGGCAAGACTCTGGAAACACCATCTATTTT. Its translation: CANGPRQDSGNTIYF.

This clonotype has only a few counts. J is TRBJ2-1 and V is TRBV24-1, with D maybe TRBD1 (5 bases). The CDR3 sequence is 14 residues long. V lost 1 base, J lost 7 bases, and 10 bases lay in between. Germline V gives CDR1 KGHDR, CDR2 SFDVKD. This CDR3 is CATSDFLGQNEQFF. In nucleotides, the CDR3 is TGTGCCACCAGTGATTTTTTGGGGCAAAATGAGCAGTTCTTC.

This clonotype has a handful of counts. The chain recombines TRBV6-6 with TRBJ2-7; 9 nucleotides agree with TRBD2. Germline values: CDR1 MNHNY, CDR2 SVGAGI (reference sequence). The CDR3 has 14 amino acids. The V gene end was trimmed by 7 bases and the J gene end by 2 bases; junction bases not matched to a gene: 6. The CDR3: CASTQTSGTYEQYF. The CDR3 bases are TGTGCCAGCACCCAGACTAGCGGAACCTACGAGCAGTACTTC.

This clonotype turned up a few times. This chain uses TRBV12-3 or TRBV12-4 with TRBJ2-5; either TRBD1 or TRBD2 may supply D (6 bases each). The CDR3 totals 15 residues. Trimming pared 5 bases from V and 5 bases from J, leaving 18 bases between. The CDR3 coding sequence is TGTGCCAGCAGTAGGGGGTCGGGGACTCGGGAGACCCAGTACTTC. It specifies CASSRGSGTRETQYF.

About this clonotype itself: Mismatch with germline at one junction end may stem from a read error. The rearrangement uses TRBV7-8 and TRBJ2-2; a weak D match, TRBD2 (5 bases). The CDR3 covers 14 residues. Germline values: CDR1 SGHVS, CDR2 FQNEAQ. This CDR3 reads CASSFEHNTGEMFF. The DNA of the CDR3 is TGTGCCAGCAGCTTTGAGCACAACACCGGGGAGATGTTTTTT.

V gene TRBV28 combines with J gene TRBJ1-1; D possibly corresponds to TRBD1 (6 bases). Germline V gene sequence: CDR1 MDHEN, CDR2 SYDVKM. The V end lost 5 bases, the J end lost 6 bases, and 13 bases lay between the germline ends. This CDR3 has 13 amino acids. Here the CDR3 DNA reads TGTGCCAGCAGTCTTCCCAGGGGATCTGAAGCTTTCTTT. It codes for CASSLPRGSEAFF.

The chain links TRBV12-3 or TRBV12-4 to TRBJ1-2; possible D gene TRBD1, 5 bases. This CDR3 has 15 amino acids. The V and J ends lost 3 bases and 4 bases respectively, with 15 bases between them. CDR3 in amino acids: CASSLAGRGGYGYTF. The CDR3, as DNA: TGTGCCAGCAGTTTGGCAGGGCGGGGTGGCTATGGCTACACCTTC.

The chain links TRBV5-1 to TRBJ2-1, with TRBD2 matching over 9 bases. With 1 base clipped from V and 2 bases from J, the junction kept 7 bases outside the gene matches. Germline V gives CDR1 SGHRS, CDR2 YFSETQ. The CDR3 is made up of 17 amino acids. This CDR3 reads CASSLRASGDTYNEQFF. The CDR3, as DNA: TGCGCCAGCAGCTTGAGGGCTAGCGGGGATACCTACAATGAGCAGTTCTTC.

The chain has TRBV12-5 and TRBJ1-2, with a weak D call TRBD1 (6 bases). The CDR3 has 12 residues. V was shortened by 1 base and J by 8 bases, with 8 bases between the two germline ends. Germline loops: CDR1 LGHNT, CDR2 FRNRAP. CDR3 protein: CASGLAGEGYTF. The CDR3 DNA reads as TGTGCTAGTGGTTTGGCAGGGGAAGGCTACACCTTC.